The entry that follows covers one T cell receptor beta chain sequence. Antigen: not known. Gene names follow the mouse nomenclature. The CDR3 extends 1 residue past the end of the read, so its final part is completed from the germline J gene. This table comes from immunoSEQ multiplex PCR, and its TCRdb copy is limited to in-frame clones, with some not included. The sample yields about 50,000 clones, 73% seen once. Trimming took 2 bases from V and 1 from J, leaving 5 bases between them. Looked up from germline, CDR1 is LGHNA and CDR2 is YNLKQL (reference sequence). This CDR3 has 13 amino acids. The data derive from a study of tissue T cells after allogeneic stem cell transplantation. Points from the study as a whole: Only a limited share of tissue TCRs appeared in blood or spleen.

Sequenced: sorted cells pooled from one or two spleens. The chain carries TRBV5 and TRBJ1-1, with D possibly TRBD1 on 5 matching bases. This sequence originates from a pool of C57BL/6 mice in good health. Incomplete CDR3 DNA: TGTGCCAGCAGCCAACAGGGGAACACAGAAGTCTTC. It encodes CASSQQGNTEVF. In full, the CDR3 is CASSQQGNTEVFF.